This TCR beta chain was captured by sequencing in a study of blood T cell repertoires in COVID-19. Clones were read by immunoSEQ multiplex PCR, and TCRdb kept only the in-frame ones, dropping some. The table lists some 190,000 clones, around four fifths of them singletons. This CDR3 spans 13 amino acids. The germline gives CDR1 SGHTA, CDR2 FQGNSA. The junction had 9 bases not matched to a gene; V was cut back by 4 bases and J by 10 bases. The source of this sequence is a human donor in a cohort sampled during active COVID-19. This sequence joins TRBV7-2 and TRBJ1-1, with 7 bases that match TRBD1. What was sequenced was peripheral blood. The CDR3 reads CASSSQGVIGAFF. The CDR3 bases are TGTGCCAGCAGCTCCCAGGGGGTCATTGGAGCTTTCTTT.